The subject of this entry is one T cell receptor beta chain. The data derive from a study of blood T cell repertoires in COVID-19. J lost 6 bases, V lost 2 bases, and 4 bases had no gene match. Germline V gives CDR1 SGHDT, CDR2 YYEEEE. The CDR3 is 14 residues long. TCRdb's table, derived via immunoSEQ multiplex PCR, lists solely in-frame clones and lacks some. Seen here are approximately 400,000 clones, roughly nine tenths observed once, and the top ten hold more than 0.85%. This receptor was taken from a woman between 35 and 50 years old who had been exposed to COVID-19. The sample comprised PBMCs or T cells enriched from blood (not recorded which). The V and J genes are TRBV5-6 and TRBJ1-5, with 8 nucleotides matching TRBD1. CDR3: CASSFGRGLQPQHF. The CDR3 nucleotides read TGTGCCAGCAGCTTCGGCAGGGGGCTTCAGCCCCAGCATTTT. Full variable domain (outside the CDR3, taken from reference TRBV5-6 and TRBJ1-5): DAGVTQSPTHLIKTRGQQVTLRCSPKSGHDTVSWYQQALGQGPQFIFQYYEEEERQRGNFPDRFSGHQFPNYSSELNVNALLLGDSALYLCASSFGRGLQPQHFGDGTRLSIL.